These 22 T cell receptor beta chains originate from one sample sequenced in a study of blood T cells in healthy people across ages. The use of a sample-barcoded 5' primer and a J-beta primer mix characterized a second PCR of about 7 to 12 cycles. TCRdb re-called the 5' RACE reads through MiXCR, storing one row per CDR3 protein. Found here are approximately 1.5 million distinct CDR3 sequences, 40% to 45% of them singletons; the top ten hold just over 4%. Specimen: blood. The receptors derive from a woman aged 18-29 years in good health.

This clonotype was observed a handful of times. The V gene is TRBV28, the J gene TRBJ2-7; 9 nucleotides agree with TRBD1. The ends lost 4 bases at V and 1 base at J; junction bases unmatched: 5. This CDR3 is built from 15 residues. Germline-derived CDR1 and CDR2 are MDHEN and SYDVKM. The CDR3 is CASSYPGTGSYEQYF. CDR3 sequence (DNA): TGTGCCAGCAGTTATCCCGGGACAGGGTCCTACGAGCAGTACTTC.

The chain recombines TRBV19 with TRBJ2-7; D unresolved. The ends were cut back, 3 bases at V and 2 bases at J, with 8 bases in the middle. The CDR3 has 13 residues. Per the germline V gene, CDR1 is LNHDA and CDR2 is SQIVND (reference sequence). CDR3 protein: CASSMATAYEQYF. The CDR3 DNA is TGTGCCAGTAGTATGGCAACAGCCTACGAGCAGTACTTC.

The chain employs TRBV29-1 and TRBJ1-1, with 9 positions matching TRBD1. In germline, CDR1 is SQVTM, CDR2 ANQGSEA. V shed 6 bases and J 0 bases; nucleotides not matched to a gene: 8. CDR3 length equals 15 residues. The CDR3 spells CSVAGQGFMNTEAFF. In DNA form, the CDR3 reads TGCAGCGTGGCAGGACAGGGGTTCATGAACACTGAAGCTTTCTTT.

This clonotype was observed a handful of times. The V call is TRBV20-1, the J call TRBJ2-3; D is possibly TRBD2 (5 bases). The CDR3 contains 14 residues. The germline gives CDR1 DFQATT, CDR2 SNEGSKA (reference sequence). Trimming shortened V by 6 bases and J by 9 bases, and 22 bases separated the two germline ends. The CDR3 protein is CSARTRPPQRTQYF. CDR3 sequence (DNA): TGCAGTGCGCGGACTCGCCCACCCCAGCGGACGCAGTATTTT.

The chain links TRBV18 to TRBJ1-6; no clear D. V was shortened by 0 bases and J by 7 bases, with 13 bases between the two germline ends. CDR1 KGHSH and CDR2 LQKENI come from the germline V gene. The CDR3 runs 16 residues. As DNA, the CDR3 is TGTGCCAGCTCACCACCGGGGAAGGCGTCCAATTCACCCCTCCACTTT. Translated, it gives CASSPPGKASNSPLHF.

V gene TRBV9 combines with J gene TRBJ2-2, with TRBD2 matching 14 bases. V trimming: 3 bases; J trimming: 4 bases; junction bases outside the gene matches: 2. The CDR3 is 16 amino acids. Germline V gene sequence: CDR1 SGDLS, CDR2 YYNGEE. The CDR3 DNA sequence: TGTGCCAGCAGCGGACTAGCGGGAGGGCGCACCGGGGAGCTGTTTTTT. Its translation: CASSGLAGGRTGELFF.

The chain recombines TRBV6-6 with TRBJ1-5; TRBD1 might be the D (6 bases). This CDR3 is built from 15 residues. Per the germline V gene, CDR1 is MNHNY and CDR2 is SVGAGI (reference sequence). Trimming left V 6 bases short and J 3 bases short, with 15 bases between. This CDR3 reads CASRSTGTNNQPQHF. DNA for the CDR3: TGTGCCAGCAGGAGCACCGGGACAAACAATCAGCCCCAGCATTTT.

The CDR3: CASSEWGNYEQYF. DNA of the CDR3: TGTGCCAGCAGTGAATGGGGCAACTACGAGCAGTACTTC. This chain connects TRBV25-1 to TRBJ2-5; D may be TRBD1 (5 bases). The DNA end favors TRBJ2-7, so the J call may be wrong. The CDR3 has 13 residues. The germline CDR1 and CDR2 sequences are MGHDK and SYGVNS.

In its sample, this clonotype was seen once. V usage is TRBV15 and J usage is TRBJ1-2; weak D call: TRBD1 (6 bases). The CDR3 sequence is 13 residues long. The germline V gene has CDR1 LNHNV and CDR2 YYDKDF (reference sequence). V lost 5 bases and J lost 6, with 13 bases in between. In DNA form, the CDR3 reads TGTGCCACCAGCGACCCCGGACAGAATGGCTACACCTTC. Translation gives CATSDPGQNGYTF. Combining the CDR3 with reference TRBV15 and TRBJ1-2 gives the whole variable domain DAMVIQNPRYQVTQFGKPVTLSCSQTLNHNVMYWYQQKSSQAPKLLFHYYDKDFNNEADTPDNFQSRRPNTSFCFLDIRSPGLGDTAMYLCATSDPGQNGYTFGSGTRLTVV.

The CDR3 sequence: CASSIRTSGIIADEQYF. CDR3 coding DNA: TGCGCCAGCAGCATTAGGACTAGCGGGATTATCGCCGACGAGCAGTACTTC. This chain connects TRBV5-1 to TRBJ2-4, with 12 bases lining up with TRBD2. The closer fit of TRBJ2-7 to the DNA end suggests the J call may be wrong. Germline V gives CDR1 SGHRS, CDR2 YFSETQ. This CDR3 is 17 amino acids long.

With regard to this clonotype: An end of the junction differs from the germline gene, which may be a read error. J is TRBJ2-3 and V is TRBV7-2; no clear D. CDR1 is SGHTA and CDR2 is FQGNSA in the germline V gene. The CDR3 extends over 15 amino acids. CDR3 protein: CASSVAVIQADTQYF. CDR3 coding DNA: TGTGCCAGCAGCGTAGCCGTAATCCAGGCAGATACGCAGTATTTT.

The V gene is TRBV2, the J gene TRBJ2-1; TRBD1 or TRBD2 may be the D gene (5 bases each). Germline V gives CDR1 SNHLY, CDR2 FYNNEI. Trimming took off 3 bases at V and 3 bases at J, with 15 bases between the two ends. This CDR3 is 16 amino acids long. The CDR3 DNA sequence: TGTGCCAGCAGTGATTGGGGACCCCTACTCTACAATGAGCAGTTCTTC. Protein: CASSDWGPLLYNEQFF.

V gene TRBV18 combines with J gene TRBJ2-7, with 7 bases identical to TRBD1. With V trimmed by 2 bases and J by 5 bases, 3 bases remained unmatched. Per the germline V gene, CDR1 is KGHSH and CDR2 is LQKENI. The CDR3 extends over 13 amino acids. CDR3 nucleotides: TGTGCCAGCTCACCAACAGGGGCAAACGAGCAGTACTTC. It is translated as CASSPTGANEQYF.

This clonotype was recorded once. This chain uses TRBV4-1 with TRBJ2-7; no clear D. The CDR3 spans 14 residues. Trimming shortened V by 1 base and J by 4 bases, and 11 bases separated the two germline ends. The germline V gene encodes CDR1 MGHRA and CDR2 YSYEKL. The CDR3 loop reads CASSQVGQRYEQYF. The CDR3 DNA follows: TGCGCCAGCAGCCAAGTTGGTCAGAGGTACGAGCAGTACTTC.

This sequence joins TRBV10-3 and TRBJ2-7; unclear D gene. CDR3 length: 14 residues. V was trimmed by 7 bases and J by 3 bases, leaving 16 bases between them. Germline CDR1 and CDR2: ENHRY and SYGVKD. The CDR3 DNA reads TGTGCCATCAAGGGTACGCCTCGAAACTACGAGCAGTACTTC. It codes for CAIKGTPRNYEQYF.

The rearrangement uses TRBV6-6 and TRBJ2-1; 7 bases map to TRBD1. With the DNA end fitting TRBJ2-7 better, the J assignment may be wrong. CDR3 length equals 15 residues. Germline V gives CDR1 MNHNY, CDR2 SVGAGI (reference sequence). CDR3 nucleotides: TGTGCCAGCAGTCGGGACAGCACCTGGAAGGTTAAGCAGTACTTC. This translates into CASSRDSTWKVKQYF.

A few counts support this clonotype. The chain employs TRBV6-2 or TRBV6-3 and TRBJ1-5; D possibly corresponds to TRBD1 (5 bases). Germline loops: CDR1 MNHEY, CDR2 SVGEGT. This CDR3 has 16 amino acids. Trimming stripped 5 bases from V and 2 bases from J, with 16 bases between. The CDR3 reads CASSIDRGRGNQPQHF. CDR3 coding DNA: TGTGCCAGCAGTATCGACAGAGGCCGGGGCAATCAGCCCCAGCATTTT.

This chain's CDR3 is CASSGLTGVNEQFF. CDR3 nucleotides: TGTGCCAGCAGCGGACTAACAGGGGTAAATGAGCAGTTCTTC. This sequence joins TRBV9 and TRBJ2-1, with TRBD1 matching over 7 bases. CDR1 is SGDLS, CDR2 YYNGEE, per germline. CDR3 length: 14 residues. Germline trimming cut 3 bases from V and 7 bases from J; bases unmatched to any gene: 7.

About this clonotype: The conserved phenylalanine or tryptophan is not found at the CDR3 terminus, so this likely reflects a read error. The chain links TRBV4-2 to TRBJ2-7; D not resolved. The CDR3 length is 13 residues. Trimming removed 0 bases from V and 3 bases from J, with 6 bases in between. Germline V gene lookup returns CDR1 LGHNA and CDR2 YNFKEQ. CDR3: CASSQDCGYEQYS. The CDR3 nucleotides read TGTGCCAGCAGCCAAGATTGCGGCTACGAGCAGTACTCC.

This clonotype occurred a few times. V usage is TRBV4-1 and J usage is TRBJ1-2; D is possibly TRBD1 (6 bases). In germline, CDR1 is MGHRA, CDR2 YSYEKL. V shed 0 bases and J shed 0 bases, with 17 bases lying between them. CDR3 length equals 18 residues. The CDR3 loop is CASSQEYMRGASNYGYTF. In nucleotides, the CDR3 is TGCGCCAGCAGCCAAGAATACATGAGGGGGGCGTCTAACTATGGCTACACCTTC.

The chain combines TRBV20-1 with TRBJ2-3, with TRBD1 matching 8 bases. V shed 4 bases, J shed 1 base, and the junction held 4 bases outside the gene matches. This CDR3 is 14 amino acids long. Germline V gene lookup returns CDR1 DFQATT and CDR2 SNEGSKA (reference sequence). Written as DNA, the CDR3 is TGCAGTGCTATGCCGGGACAGGGCACAGATACGCAGTATTTT. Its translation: CSAMPGQGTDTQYF.

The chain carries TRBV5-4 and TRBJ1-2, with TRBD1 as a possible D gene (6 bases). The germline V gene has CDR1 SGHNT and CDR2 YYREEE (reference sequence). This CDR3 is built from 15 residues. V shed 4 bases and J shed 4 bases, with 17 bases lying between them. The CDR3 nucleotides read TGTGCCAGCAGCCGTCTCGATACAGGGATCTATGGCTACACCTTC. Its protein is CASSRLDTGIYGYTF. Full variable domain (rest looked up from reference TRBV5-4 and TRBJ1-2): ETGVTQSPTHLIKTRGQQVTLRCSSQSGHNTVSWYQQALGQGPQFIFQYYREEENGRGNFPPRFSGLQFPNYSSELNVNALELDDSALYLCASSRLDTGIYGYTFGSGTRLTVV.